Shown below are 29 T cell receptor beta chains from a single sample sequenced in a study of technical replicates of blood from a handful of donors (dated by TCRdb to the late 2010s). The library was built by means of the immunoSEQ multiplex PCR assay. The table was pulled from immuneACCESS by TCRdb, which kept in-frame rearrangements only. Such tables lose some clones; where checked, under half of the loss comes from unresolved V genes, and the rest has no known cause. This sample lists 60,000 to 70,000 clones; roughly 98% were detected once. The leading ten clones occupy roughly 0.15% of the sample. What was sequenced was T cells isolated from PBMCs. Receptors originate from a human donor in good health.

The gene calls are TRBV9 and TRBJ1-3; 9 bases line up with TRBD1. From germline, CDR1 is SGDLS and CDR2 YYNGEE. This CDR3 region has 13 residues. After removal of 4 bases from V and 8 bases from J, the junction contained 4 bases not matched to a gene. CDR3: CASSPWTGDTIYF. The CDR3 DNA reads TGTGCCAGCAGCCCGTGGACAGGGGACACCATATATTTT.

The rearrangement uses TRBV6-1 and TRBJ1-5; D is unclear. The CDR3 runs 13 residues. V lost 0 bases, J lost 6 bases, and 6 bases lay in between. The germline V gene encodes CDR1 MNHNS and CDR2 SASEGT. CDR3 DNA: TGTGCCAGCAGTGAAGCGTCGGGTCAGCCCCAGCATTTT. Its protein is CASSEASGQPQHF.

The chain carries TRBV7-8 and TRBJ1-2; perhaps TRBD1 as D (5 bases). The CDR3 is 16 residues long. Deletions cut 5 bases from V and 3 bases from J, with 19 bases between. Germline V gene sequence: CDR1 SGHVS, CDR2 FQNEAQ. The CDR3 loop reads CASSPQRQRSYYGYTF. CDR3 DNA sequence: TGTGCCAGCAGCCCCCAAAGACAGCGATCGTACTATGGCTACACCTTC. The full variable domain, with the rest looked up from reference TRBV7-8 and TRBJ1-2, is GAGVSQSPRYKVAKRGQDVALRCDPISGHVSLFWYQQALGQGPEFLTYFQNEAQLDKSGLPSDRFFAERPEGSVSTLKIQRTQQEDSAVYLCASSPQRQRSYYGYTFGSGTRLTVV.

The chain has TRBV2 and TRBJ2-3; 7 bases are shared with TRBD2. The CDR3 totals 14 residues. Germline V gene data show CDR1 as SNHLY and CDR2 as FYNNEI. V shed 5 bases and J 0 bases; nucleotides not matched to a gene: 2. CDR3 sequence: CASSRGESTDTQYF. In DNA form, the CDR3 reads TGTGCCAGCAGTCGGGGGGAAAGCACAGATACGCAGTATTTT.

The rearrangement uses TRBV11-3 and TRBJ2-1, with D tentatively TRBD1 (6 bases). CDR1 is SGHNT, CDR2 YENEEA, per germline. Trimming took 4 bases from V and 5 from J, leaving 12 bases between them. The CDR3 is made up of 14 amino acids. CDR3 in amino acids: CASSSHYRDNEQFF. CDR3 bases: TGTGCCAGCAGCTCCCATTACAGGGACAATGAGCAGTTCTTC.

This chain links TRBV11-3 with TRBJ2-2; D not resolved. CDR3 size: 13 residues. The ends were cut back, 4 bases at V and 5 bases at J, with 8 bases in the middle. From germline, CDR1 is SGHNT and CDR2 YENEEA. The CDR3 loop is CASSSTYTGELFF. The DNA for the CDR3 is TGTGCCAGCAGCTCCACCTATACCGGGGAGCTGTTTTTT.

The chain has TRBV1 and TRBJ2-7; TRBD2 was called by the table and not checked on the DNA. TRBV1 is assigned pseudogene status. This CDR3 has 17 amino acids. The CDR3 DNA is TGCACCAGCAGCCAAGTAATTATTCGGGGGAACTACTACGAGCAGTACTTC. This encodes CTSSQVIIRGNYYEQYF.

This clone was seen once. The chain carries TRBV6-4 and TRBJ2-1; 9 bases fit TRBD2. Germline V gene data show CDR1 as MRHNA and CDR2 as SNTAGT. The CDR3 has 19 amino acids. With V trimmed by 2 bases and J by 7 bases, 18 bases remained unmatched. CDR3 DNA: TGTGCCAGCAGTGACAGACCCCTCCCCCTAGCGGGGTTAGGGAATGAGCAGTTCTTC. Translated: CASSDRPLPLAGLGNEQFF.

The chain employs TRBV7-9 and TRBJ2-7; the D gene is possibly TRBD2 (6 bases). V dropped 8 bases and J dropped 1 base, with 12 bases sitting between them. Germline CDR1 is SEHNR and CDR2 is FQNEAQ (reference sequence). The CDR3 extends over 13 amino acids. The CDR3 region has the DNA TGTGCCAGCGGCGGAGGGCCTTCCTACGAGCAGTACTTC. This sequence encodes CASGGGPSYEQYF. The full variable domain, with the rest looked up from reference TRBV7-9 and TRBJ2-7, is DTGVSQNPRHKITKRGQNVTFRCDPISEHNRLYWYRQTLGQGPEFLTYFQNEAQLEKSRLLSDRFSAERPKGSFSTLEIQRTEQGDSAMYLCASGGGPSYEQYFGPGTRLTVT.

The chain uses TRBV10-2 and TRBJ1-2, with 7 bases matching TRBD1. The V gene end was trimmed by 4 bases and the J gene end by 4 bases; junction bases not matched to a gene: 6. The CDR3 runs 14 residues. Germline V gene lookup returns CDR1 WSHSY and CDR2 SAAADI. CDR3 DNA: TGCGCCAGCAGTGGGACAGGCCTGACCTATGGCTACACCTTC. Translating it yields CASSGTGLTYGYTF.

The CDR3 nucleotides read TGTGCCAGCAGCCAAGTGGGGGGTAACACAGATACGCAGTATTTT. Protein sequence: CASSQVGGNTDTQYF. This chain joins TRBV14 and TRBJ2-3; maybe TRBD2 (6 bases). The germline CDR1 and CDR2 sequences are SGHDN and FVKESK. The length of the CDR3 is 15 residues. Trimming removed 1 base from V and 2 bases from J, with 10 bases in between. The full variable domain, its missing parts supplied by reference TRBV14 and TRBJ2-3, is EAGVTQFPSHSVIEKGQTVTLRCDPISGHDNLYWYRRVMGKEIKFLLHFVKESKQDESGMPNNRFLAERTGGTYSTLKVQPAELEDSGVYFCASSQVGGNTDTQYFGPGTRLTVL.

V gene TRBV7-3 combines with J gene TRBJ2-3; 7 bases are a match to TRBD2. Germline V CDR1 and CDR2: SGHTA, FQGTGA. The CDR3 contains 15 residues. J lost 0 bases, V lost 6 bases, and 6 bases had no gene match. The CDR3 region has the DNA TGTGCCAGCAGGGCCGCGGGGGTAAGCACAGATACGCAGTATTTT. Translation gives CASRAAGVSTDTQYF.

The chain combines TRBV4-1 with TRBJ1-1; no clear D gene. Trimming removed 1 base at V and 0 bases at J, with 6 bases between. The CDR3 runs 14 residues. CDR1 and CDR2 from the germline V gene are MGHRA and YSYEKL. CDR3 in amino acids: CASSQAQMNTEAFF. In nucleotides, the CDR3 is TGCGCCAGCAGCCAAGCCCAGATGAACACTGAAGCTTTCTTT.

This chain connects TRBV27 to TRBJ2-3, with D tentatively TRBD1 (5 bases). In germline, CDR1 is MNHEY, CDR2 SMNVEV (reference sequence). V was trimmed by 5 bases and J by 3 bases, leaving 9 bases between them. The CDR3 has 13 amino acids. As DNA, the CDR3 is TGTGCCAGCAGTATGACAGCGACAGATACGCAGTATTTT. This gives the protein CASSMTATDTQYF.

The V gene is TRBV5-4, the J gene TRBJ2-1; 9 bases line up with TRBD1. V shed 4 bases and J 7 bases; nucleotides not matched to a gene: 9. There are 15 residues in the CDR3. Looked up from germline, CDR1 is SGHNT and CDR2 is YYREEE (reference sequence). The CDR3 sequence: CASSLKGQGSNEQFF. In nucleotides, the CDR3 is TGTGCCAGCAGCCTGAAGGGACAGGGTTCTAATGAGCAGTTCTTC.

V is TRBV7-9 and J is TRBJ2-6; possibly TRBD2 for D (6 bases). Germline V lookup: CDR1 SEHNR, CDR2 FQNEAQ (reference sequence). The CDR3 has 17 amino acids. The V end was cut by 7 bases, the J end by 0 bases, with 16 bases between. DNA of the CDR3: TGTGCCAGCACGGGAGCGAACACCTACTCTGGGGCCAACGTCCTGACTTTC. Translation: CASTGANTYSGANVLTF.

The chain employs TRBV5-1 and TRBJ2-3; D is ambiguous. The CDR3 has 12 residues. CDR1 is SGHRS and CDR2 is YFSETQ in the germline V gene. V dropped 2 bases and J dropped 3 bases, with 4 bases sitting between them. CDR3 in DNA: TGCGCCAGCAGCTTCCAGACAGATACGCAGTATTTT. Translating it yields CASSFQTDTQYF. The full variable domain, its missing parts supplied by reference TRBV5-1 and TRBJ2-3, is KAGVTQTPRYLIKTRGQQVTLSCSPISGHRSVSWYQQTPGQGLQFLFEYFSETQRNKGNFPGRFSGRQFSNSRSEMNVSTLELGDSALYLCASSFQTDTQYFGPGTRLTVL.

The chain carries TRBV5-6 and TRBJ2-7; TRBD1 agrees at 8 bases. The CDR3 consists of 14 residues. Germline CDR1 SGHDT, CDR2 YYEEEE. V was clipped by 4 bases and J by 7 bases; unmatched bases: 10. The CDR3 region is CASSRTGFNREQYF. DNA for the CDR3: TGTGCCAGCAGCCGGACAGGGTTTAATCGGGAGCAGTACTTC.

The CDR3 spells CASSFLAAQVGELFF. CDR3 bases: TGTGCCAGCAGCTTTCTAGCGGCCCAGGTGGGGGAGCTGTTTTTT. This sequence joins TRBV11-2 and TRBJ2-2, with TRBD2 identical over 7 bases. This CDR3 has 15 amino acids. The junction had 9 bases not matched to a gene; V was cut back by 3 bases and J by 8 bases. Germline-derived CDR1 and CDR2 are SGHAT and FQNNGV.

The chain carries TRBV27 and TRBJ1-2; the match to TRBD1 covers 7 bases. Trimming cost V 3 bases and J 2 bases; bases outside gene matches: 9. Looked up from germline, CDR1 is MNHEY and CDR2 is SMNVEV (reference sequence). This CDR3 spans 16 amino acids. CDR3 sequence (DNA): TGTGCCAGCAGTTTCTCGAGGGGGCAATGGAACTATGGCTACACCTTC. Protein sequence: CASSFSRGQWNYGYTF.

The V gene is TRBV29-1, the J gene TRBJ2-3; no clear D. This CDR3 is built from 13 residues. Trimming stripped 4 bases from V and 0 bases from J, with 8 bases between. Germline loops: CDR1 SQVTM, CDR2 ANQGSEA. CDR3 amino acids: CSVVGPSTDTQYF. DNA for the CDR3: TGCAGCGTTGTGGGCCCTAGCACAGATACGCAGTATTTT.

The chain employs TRBV29-1 and TRBJ2-7; 8 bases line up with TRBD1. The length of the CDR3 is 12 residues. Germline values: CDR1 SQVTM, CDR2 ANQGSEA. After removal of 3 bases from V and 3 bases from J, the junction contained 1 base not matched to a gene. CDR3 sequence reads: CSVEDRDYEQYF. The CDR3 bases are TGCAGCGTTGAGGACAGGGACTACGAGCAGTACTTC.

The rearrangement uses TRBV4-2 and TRBJ2-4, with TRBD2 matching 8 bases. CDR3 length equals 17 residues. Germline V gene data show CDR1 as LGHNA and CDR2 as YNFKEQ. J gave up 1 base and V 1 base, and 6 bases lay outside the gene matches. CDR3 residues: CASSQVLRGVAKNIQYF. DNA for the CDR3: TGTGCCAGCAGCCAAGTATTGCGGGGGGTGGCCAAAAACATTCAGTACTTC.

This chain joins TRBV2 and TRBJ1-5, with 8 bases matching TRBD1. This CDR3 contains 15 residues. Germline V gene sequence: CDR1 SNHLY, CDR2 FYNNEI. The V and J ends lost 6 bases and 7 bases, in that order; junction bases with no gene match: 11. CDR3 nucleotides: TGTGCCAGCAGCGCCGGACAGGGAGAAGACCAGCCCCAGCATTTT. It encodes CASSAGQGEDQPQHF.

V and J are TRBV10-1 and TRBJ1-1; D remains ambiguous. V lost 6 bases to trimming and J lost 7 bases, with 12 bases between them. Germline V CDR1 and CDR2: WNHNN, SYGVQD (reference sequence). This CDR3 region has 12 residues. The chain's CDR3 is CASSPGEDEAFF. The DNA of the CDR3 is TGCGCCAGCAGCCCCGGAGAAGATGAAGCTTTCTTT.

The CDR3 region is CASSRGSGGYTF. The CDR3 bases are TGCGCCAGCAGCCGAGGATCCGGCGGCTACACCTTC. V gene TRBV4-1 combines with J gene TRBJ1-2; D is ambiguous. Germline CDR1 reads MGHRA; CDR2 reads YSYEKL. The length of the CDR3 is 12 residues. The V end was cut by 4 bases, the J end by 8 bases, with 11 bases between.

This sequence joins TRBV4-1 and TRBJ2-2, with TRBD1 matching over 12 bases. The germline V gene has CDR1 MGHRA and CDR2 YSYEKL. V lost 4 bases and J lost 7; bases outside the gene matches: 7. The CDR3 has 16 residues. CDR3 region: CASSLRDRGLGGELFF. In DNA form, the CDR3 reads TGCGCCAGCAGCCTACGGGACAGGGGGCTAGGCGGGGAGCTGTTTTTT.

The J gene is TRBJ1-1, the V gene TRBV18; no firm D call. V dropped 6 bases and J dropped 1 base, with 12 bases sitting between them. CDR3 length: 14 residues. Germline assignment: CDR1 KGHSH and CDR2 LQKENI. The CDR3: CASSRDQENTEAFF. Here the CDR3 DNA reads TGTGCCAGCTCTCGAGACCAGGAGAACACTGAAGCTTTCTTT.

J is TRBJ2-7 and V is TRBV13, with TRBD2 matching 8 bases. Germline CDR1 reads PRHDT; CDR2 reads FYEKMQ (reference sequence). J lost 2 bases, V lost 2 bases, and 5 bases had no gene match. CDR3 length: 15 residues. CDR3 coding DNA: TGTGCCAGCAGCTTAATCCGAGCGGGGGCCTACGAGCAGTACTTC. Amino acids: CASSLIRAGAYEQYF.